Described below is a single TCR beta chain sequence and its context. The antigen it recognizes is unknown. Base qualities are missing; no much larger clone stands one base away. The entry originates in a study of blood T cell repertoires in COVID-19 (dated by TCRdb to 2019 to 2021). Study-level background: Collaborator samples came from the United States, Italy and Spain and covered acute and convalescent phases of COVID-19. The material from the prospective study consisted of cDNA or gDNA derived from T cells, B-cell-depleted T cells, or PBMCs. Subjects who had been exposed to COVID-19, were actively infected with it, or had recovered from it provided the deeply sampled blood TCRbeta repertoires that made up the dataset. A freely available public database, intended as a resource for researchers studying the immune response to SARS-CoV-2, is where the repertoires were released. The samples were drawn from the first 160 participants of the ongoing ImmuneRACE study and from 1,254 subjects provided by 6 global collaborators. The sample metadata nearly always contained a de-identified subject ID, COVID-19 status, age in years and sex. Where available, HLA class I and class II types were taken from metadata supplied by the sample provider and were not determined by assay-based typing.

Whole blood was collected in K2EDTA tubes by collaborating institutions according to the institutions' own protocols. For TCRbeta analysis, collaborators shipped samples in one of three forms: frozen whole blood, isolated PBMCs, or DNA extracted from either of those sample types. Looking up the germline V gene yields CDR1 MNHEY and CDR2 SVGAGI. Reading from cysteine to phenylalanine, the CDR3 counts 13 amino acids. Just CDR3 DNA is preserved here, 39 bases in frame from base 1. The V and J ends are trimmed by 10 bases and 2 bases, leaving 9 bases between them. TCRbeta CDR3 regions were amplified from genomic DNA by means of the immunoSEQ Assay, a bias-controlled multiplex PCR. The published analysis was carried out like this. The number of nucleated cells in each sample was estimated by amplification of reference gene primers within the assay. To quantify the absolute abundance of each unique TCRbeta CDR3 rearrangement, sequence reads were collapsed and filtered. For each sample, productive Simpson clonality was calculated by taking the square root of Simpson's diversity index across productive rearrangements. TCRdb re-hosts the immuneACCESS table, in-frame sequences only. Its copies lack some clones; in the studies checked, an unresolved V gene accounts for under half of them, and the cause for the rest is not known. That table gives V, J and clone size, and the DNA gave D and trimming. Recorded for this sample are about 300,000 clones; about 88% of them occurred a single time. The ten largest make up about 1.2% of the sample.

The study at large found these results: The amount of clinical and demographic metadata varied by source and participant and was provided uncurated.

The rearrangement joined TRBV6-5 to TRBJ1-6; the D gene is perhaps TRBD1, from 6 matching bases. This receptor was taken from a man in his 70s with acute or convalescent COVID-19. The sample taken for sequencing was peripheral blood. The nucleotide sequence reads as follows: TGTGCCAATGGGGACACCTATAATTCACCCCTCCACTTT. Its product reads: CANGDTYNSPLHF.